The table lists the clone carrying this T cell receptor beta chain with many counts. The antigen is undetermined. This record comes from a study of T-cell reconstitution after alpha-beta-depleted transplantation in children. Whole-study results and caveats: There were some patients whose high TCRbeta diversity at day 60 came from surviving recipient T cells and thymic progenitors.

Preparation of the TCRbeta library used unique molecular identifiers. TCRdb re-analysed the PCR reads in MiXCR, keeping a single row per CDR3 protein. The table lists roughly 66,000 distinct CDR3 sequences, roughly 4.9% of them singletons. Losses at the gene ends were 2 bases for V and 3 bases for J; bases not matched to a gene: 9. CDR3 length equals 17 residues. Germline V gene sequence: CDR1 DFQATT, CDR2 SNEGSKA (reference sequence). The rearrangement uses TRBV20-1 and TRBJ1-6; 8 nucleotides align to TRBD1. The sequences come from PBMCs, mostly from graft donor cells, collected 180 days after TCRalphabeta/CD19-depleted stem cell transplant. The sequence came from a boy younger than two who had a stem cell transplant for acute myeloid leukemia, so the T cells may come from the graft donor. CDR3 sequence: CSARSRFGTGYNSPLHF. The CDR3 DNA sequence: TGCAGTGCTAGAAGCAGGTTCGGGACAGGCTATAATTCACCCCTCCACTTT.